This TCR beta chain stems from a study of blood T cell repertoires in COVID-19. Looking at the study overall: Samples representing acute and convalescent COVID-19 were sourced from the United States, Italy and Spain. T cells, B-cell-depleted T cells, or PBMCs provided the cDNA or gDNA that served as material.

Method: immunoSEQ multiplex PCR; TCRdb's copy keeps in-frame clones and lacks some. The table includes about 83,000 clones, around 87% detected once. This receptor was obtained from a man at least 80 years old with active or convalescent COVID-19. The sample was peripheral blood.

Here the CDR3 DNA reads TGTGCCAGCAGCGACGCCTCGGGACAGGTCAACACCGGGGAGCTGTTTTTT. Residues: CASSDASGQVNTGELFF. This chain joins TRBV11-3 and TRBJ2-2; 8 bases map to TRBD1. Germline V lookup: CDR1 SGHNT, CDR2 YENEEA. The J segment lost 2 bases and the V segment lost 5 bases, leaving 10 bases of the junction unmatched. The CDR3 is 17 amino acids.